Following are 31 T cell receptor beta chains from one sample sequenced in a study of T-cell reconstitution after alpha-beta-depleted transplantation in children. The TCRbeta library was prepared with unique molecular identifiers. TCRdb itself ran the PCR reads through MiXCR, one entry per CDR3 protein. The sample has roughly 590,000 distinct CDR3 sequences; 16% are singletons. Sequencing used PBMCs from the stem cell graft donor, obtained from the stem cell graft. The receptors shown here come from a human donor who donated a stem cell graft to a child with acute myeloid leukemia.

This clonotype was recorded a few times. The rearrangement joins TRBV27 to TRBJ2-3, with D unresolved. V lost 8 bases and J lost 2, with 5 bases in between. CDR1 is MNHEY, CDR2 SMNVEV, per germline (reference sequence). This CDR3 spans 11 amino acids. CDR3 amino acids: CASWTTDTQYF. CDR3 DNA: TGTGCCAGCTGGACCACAGATACGCAGTATTTT.

Regarding this clonotype: It may be a read error: a sequence one base away is much more abundant. The rearrangement joins TRBV6-1 to TRBJ2-1, with 11 bases that match TRBD2. The length of the CDR3 is 15 residues. CDR1 is MNHNS, CDR2 SASEGT, per germline. The CDR3 region has the DNA TGTGCCAGCAGGACTAGCGGGAAAACCTACAATGACCAGTTCTTC. It codes for CASRTSGKTYNDQFF.

This clonotype was seen many times. This chain connects TRBV20-1 to TRBJ1-4; weak D call: TRBD1 (6 bases). V lost 0 bases and J lost 7, with 12 bases in between. The CDR3 spans 14 residues. The V gene's germline CDR1 is DFQATT and CDR2 SNEGSKA (reference sequence). CDR3 sequence reads: CSARDQRGSEKLFF. CDR3 DNA sequence: TGCAGTGCTAGAGACCAAAGGGGGTCTGAAAAACTGTTTTTT.

This clonotype has at least ten counts. V gene TRBV20-1 combines with J gene TRBJ2-1; 12 bases agree with TRBD2. Germline V gives CDR1 DFQATT, CDR2 SNEGSKA (reference sequence). This CDR3 is built from 16 residues. Germline trimming cut 3 bases from V and 10 bases from J; bases unmatched to any gene: 13. The DNA for the CDR3 is TGCAGTGCTAGCCACCAGGGACTAGCGGGCCTACCCGAGCAGTTCTTC. Residues: CSASHQGLAGLPEQFF.

This chain uses TRBV27 with TRBJ2-1, with D uncertain. The V end lost 0 bases, the J end lost 7 bases, and 13 bases lay between the germline ends. The CDR3 totals 15 residues. Germline CDR1 reads MNHEY; CDR2 reads SMNVEV (reference sequence). The CDR3 region has the DNA TGTGCCAGCAGTTTATCGATGGGCAGCCAAAATGAGCAGTTCTTC. It encodes CASSLSMGSQNEQFF.

The rearrangement joins TRBV6-5 to TRBJ2-1; D unclear. This CDR3 is built from 14 residues. CDR1 and CDR2 (germline): MNHEY, SVGAGI. Trimming left V 8 bases short and J 7 bases short, with 18 bases between. Here the CDR3 DNA reads TGTGCCAGCCGCCTATCTGGAGCCGGGAATGAGCAGTTCTTC. Translating gives CASRLSGAGNEQFF.

The chain is built from TRBV18 and TRBJ1-4; no firm D call. Trimming removed 3 bases from V and 2 bases from J, with 7 bases in between. Looked up from germline, CDR1 is KGHSH and CDR2 is LQKENI. This CDR3 comprises 14 residues. The CDR3 is CASSPSRTNEKLFF. Written as DNA, the CDR3 is TGTGCCAGCTCACCGTCCCGTACTAATGAAAAACTGTTTTTT.

The chain links TRBV20-1 to TRBJ2-1, with D perhaps matching TRBD1 (5 bases). Germline V gene sequence: CDR1 DFQATT, CDR2 SNEGSKA (reference sequence). The CDR3 is made up of 17 amino acids. Trimming stripped 1 base from V and 1 base from J, with 17 bases between. Here the CDR3 reads CSARGTSLLFSYNEQFF. CDR3 bases: TGCAGTGCTAGAGGGACAAGCCTCCTTTTTTCCTACAATGAGCAGTTCTTC.

This clonotype was seen ten or more times. This sequence joins TRBV20-1 and TRBJ1-3, with D perhaps TRBD1 (5 bases). Deletions cut 1 base from V and 3 bases from J, with 10 bases between. The CDR3 extends over 14 amino acids. Germline assignment: CDR1 DFQATT and CDR2 SNEGSKA (reference sequence). CDR3: CSARGGGVGNTIYF. CDR3 DNA sequence: TGCAGTGCTAGAGGTGGAGGGGTTGGAAACACCATATATTTT.

The genes are TRBV7-9 and TRBJ1-1; D gene unclear. V was pared by 4 bases and J by 5 bases, with 8 bases between. CDR1 SEHNR and CDR2 FQNEAQ come from the germline V gene (reference sequence). The CDR3 sequence is 12 residues long. The DNA of the CDR3 is TGTGCCAGCAGCTCCCAGTGGACTGAAGCTTTCTTT. It codes for CASSSQWTEAFF.

A remark on this clonotype: Mismatch with germline at one junction end may stem from a read error. The chain is built from TRBV5-4 and TRBJ1-4; 11 bases fit TRBD1. This CDR3 region has 12 residues. Germline CDR1 and CDR2: SGHNT and YYREEE (reference sequence). CDR3 nucleotide sequence: TGTGCCAGCAGCTCCGGGACAGGGGGAGTGGTTTTT. This gives the protein CASSSGTGGVVF.

This clonotype occurred a few times. The CDR3 DNA sequence: TGTGCCAGCAGACTGGACAGGGCAACCCCCGGGGATCAGCCCCAGCATTTT. Its protein is CASRLDRATPGDQPQHF. This rearrangement joins TRBV12-3 or TRBV12-4 to TRBJ1-5; TRBD1 aligns across 8 bases. The length of the CDR3 is 17 residues. V lost 6 bases, J lost 5 bases, and 15 bases stayed unmatched.

This clonotype appeared a few times. The V call is TRBV12-3 or TRBV12-4, the J call TRBJ2-3; the match to TRBD1 covers 7 bases. After removal of 2 bases from V and 4 bases from J, the junction contained 9 bases not matched to a gene. The CDR3 runs 16 residues. The CDR3 reads CASSLSEGRGPDTQYF. In DNA form, the CDR3 reads TGTGCCAGCAGTTTATCCGAGGGAAGGGGGCCAGATACGCAGTATTTT.

This clonotype was counted ten times or more. V usage is TRBV7-8 and J usage is TRBJ2-1, with D tentatively TRBD1 (6 bases). Germline V CDR1 and CDR2: SGHVS, FQNEAQ. The CDR3 covers 16 residues. V was pared by 4 bases and J by 4 bases, with 17 bases between. CDR3 DNA sequence: TGTGCCAGCAGCTCCGGGACACCCGATTTGTACAATGAGCAGTTCTTC. Protein: CASSSGTPDLYNEQFF.

In this sample, this clonotype turned up a few times. This chain connects TRBV4-2 to TRBJ2-7, with D unclear. Germline V CDR1 and CDR2: LGHNA, YNFKEQ. CDR3 length equals 16 residues. V gave up 4 bases and J gave up 3 bases, with 19 bases separating them. CDR3 nucleotide sequence: TGTGCCAGCAGCCCTGCGGCCTCATGGCCGGTCTACGAGCAGTACGTC. This sequence encodes CASSPAASWPVYEQYV.

The genes are TRBV29-1 and TRBJ2-2; D uncertain. The CDR3 is 13 residues long. Germline lookup yields CDR1 SQVTM and CDR2 ANQGSEA. Trimming shortened V by 1 base and J by 4 bases, and 7 bases separated the two germline ends. Written as DNA, the CDR3 is TGCAGCGTTGAAGCGCGTTTCACCGGGGAGCTGTTTTTT. It is translated as CSVEARFTGELFF.

Many counts were recorded for this clonotype. J is TRBJ2-3 and V is TRBV7-2, with a tentative D call TRBD1 (5 bases). The ends were cut back, 5 bases at V and 6 bases at J, with 21 bases in the middle. The CDR3 runs 16 residues. Germline V gene sequence: CDR1 SGHTA, CDR2 FQGNSA. CDR3 residues: CASSLSPTGGRDTQYF. The CDR3 DNA is TGTGCCAGCAGCCTCTCTCCCACAGGCGGACGGGATACGCAGTATTTT.

This clonotype was counted between two and nine times. V gene TRBV20-1 combines with J gene TRBJ2-5; 8 positions agree with TRBD1. V lost 5 bases to trimming and J lost 3 bases; unmatched junction nucleotides: 11. Germline V gene sequence: CDR1 DFQATT, CDR2 SNEGSKA (reference sequence). This CDR3 has 15 amino acids. DNA of the CDR3: TGCAGTGCTGACACCGGGACAGGAGGAAAAGAGACCCAGTACTTC. Translation: CSADTGTGGKETQYF.

The chain joins TRBV7-9 to TRBJ2-4; D remains unclear. Germline CDR1 is SEHNR and CDR2 is FQNEAQ (reference sequence). V lost 3 bases to trimming and J lost 1 base, with 10 bases between them. This CDR3 region has 15 residues. DNA of the CDR3: TGTGCCAGCAGCTTGGCCAAGGGCGCCAAAAACATTCAGTACTTC. The encoded protein is CASSLAKGAKNIQYF. Together with reference TRBV7-9 and TRBJ2-4, the CDR3 gives the full variable domain: DTGVSQNPRHKITKRGQNVTFRCDPISEHNRLYWYRQTLGQGPEFLTYFQNEAQLEKSRLLSDRFSAERPKGSFSTLEIQRTEQGDSAMYLCASSLAKGAKNIQYFGAGTRLSVL.

About this clonotype: A much larger clone lies one base from this, so it may be a read error. The chain has TRBV2 and TRBJ1-1; TRBD1 matches 12 bases. This CDR3 is 18 amino acids long. The germline gives CDR1 SNHLY, CDR2 FYNNEI. In DNA form, the CDR3 reads TGTGCCTGCAGCCTTACCGCCGGGACAGGGGGCATGAACACTGAAGCTTTCTTT. Its translation: CACSLTAGTGGMNTEAFF.

This clonotype occurred many times. The V and J genes are TRBV7-2 and TRBJ2-1; 7 nucleotides match TRBD1. This CDR3 comprises 12 residues. Losses at the gene ends were 5 bases for V and 12 bases for J; bases not matched to a gene: 7. Germline CDR1 reads SGHTA; CDR2 reads FQGNSA. CDR3 amino acids: CASSGRDRLQFF. The CDR3 coding sequence is TGTGCCAGCAGCGGTCGGGACAGATTGCAGTTCTTC.

At least ten counts were recorded for this clonotype. The chain is built from TRBV20-1 and TRBJ2-5; the D gene is possibly TRBD1 (5 bases). The CDR3 is 12 amino acids. Trimming removed 7 bases at V and 2 bases at J, with 11 bases between. Germline loops: CDR1 DFQATT, CDR2 SNEGSKA (reference sequence). The chain's CDR3 is CSVKTGQETQYF. CDR3 sequence (DNA): TGCAGTGTTAAAACAGGACAAGAGACCCAGTACTTC.

The sample holds a few counts of this clonotype. The rearrangement uses TRBV20-1 and TRBJ2-5; D gene unclear. V was trimmed by 3 bases and J by 5 bases, leaving 13 bases between them. Germline V gives CDR1 DFQATT, CDR2 SNEGSKA (reference sequence). The CDR3 is 13 residues long. CDR3: CSASVSNAETQYF. The CDR3 region has the DNA TGCAGTGCTAGCGTCAGCAATGCGGAGACCCAGTACTTC.

In this sample, this clonotype turned up many times. This chain joins TRBV5-1 and TRBJ2-2; D remains ambiguous. Germline values: CDR1 SGHRS, CDR2 YFSETQ. This CDR3 has 15 residues. Trimming stripped 1 base from V and 1 base from J, with 8 bases between. CDR3 nucleotide sequence: TGCGCCAGCAGCTTGACCTCAGGGAACACCGGGGAGCTGTTTTTT. Its protein is CASSLTSGNTGELFF.

The chain couples TRBV3-1 to TRBJ2-1, with TRBD1 matching 7 bases. The V and J ends lost 0 bases and 7 bases, in that order; junction bases with no gene match: 6. Germline V gene lookup returns CDR1 LGHDT and CDR2 YNNKEL (reference sequence). The CDR3 is made up of 15 amino acids. The chain's CDR3 is CASSQETGLLNEQFF. CDR3 bases: TGTGCCAGCAGCCAAGAGACAGGGCTTTTGAATGAGCAGTTCTTC.

This clonotype was recorded many times. The gene calls are TRBV29-1 and TRBJ2-3; 9 positions agree with TRBD2. Germline V gives CDR1 SQVTM, CDR2 ANQGSEA. Trimming took 2 bases from V and 0 from J; bases not matched to a gene: 3. The CDR3 runs to 15 residues. The DNA for the CDR3 is TGCAGCGTTGAACGGCTAGCGGGGAGCACAGATACGCAGTATTTT. It is translated as CSVERLAGSTDTQYF.

The gene calls are TRBV12-3 or TRBV12-4 and TRBJ2-1; D unresolved. This CDR3 comprises 12 residues. Trimming removed 6 bases at V and 5 bases at J, with 8 bases between. CDR3 DNA: TGTGCCAGCAGCCCCTATAACAATGAGCAGTTCTTC. Protein: CASSPYNNEQFF.

This clonotype was recorded at least ten times. This chain links TRBV5-6 with TRBJ1-1; unclear D gene. This CDR3 spans 13 amino acids. The germline gives CDR1 SGHDT, CDR2 YYEEEE. V lost 3 bases and J 4 bases, leaving 10 bases between the germline ends. The CDR3, as DNA: TGTGCCAGCAGCTCTGGCAGCGGCACTGAAGCTTTCTTT. Residues: CASSSGSGTEAFF.

The count of this clonotype is one. This sequence joins TRBV30 and TRBJ1-1; unclear D gene. The CDR3 is 13 residues long. Germline V CDR1 and CDR2: GTSNPN, SVGIG (reference sequence). V shed 2 bases and J shed 5 bases, with 12 bases lying between them. The CDR3 spells CAWSRVGGTEAFF. CDR3 nucleotide sequence: TGTGCCTGGAGTAGGGTCGGCGGAACTGAAGCTTTCTTT.

The table lists this clonotype with many counts. The chain is built from TRBV12-3 or TRBV12-4 and TRBJ2-2, with 9 bases lining up with TRBD1. CDR3 length: 16 residues. Germline trimming cut 6 bases from V and 5 bases from J; bases unmatched to any gene: 10. The CDR3 region is CASSNYGTGRTGELFF. For the CDR3, the DNA is TGTGCCAGCAGCAACTATGGGACAGGGAGAACCGGGGAGCTGTTTTTT.

This clonotype was recorded a few times. The rearrangement links TRBV3-1 to TRBJ2-1; possibly TRBD1 for D (5 bases). Germline CDR1 is LGHDT and CDR2 is YNNKEL (reference sequence). V gave up 2 bases and J gave up 0 bases, with 11 bases separating them. This CDR3 region has 16 residues. The CDR3 is CASSQSRAHSYNEQFF. The CDR3 region has the DNA TGTGCCAGCAGCCAAAGCAGGGCCCACTCCTACAATGAGCAGTTCTTC.